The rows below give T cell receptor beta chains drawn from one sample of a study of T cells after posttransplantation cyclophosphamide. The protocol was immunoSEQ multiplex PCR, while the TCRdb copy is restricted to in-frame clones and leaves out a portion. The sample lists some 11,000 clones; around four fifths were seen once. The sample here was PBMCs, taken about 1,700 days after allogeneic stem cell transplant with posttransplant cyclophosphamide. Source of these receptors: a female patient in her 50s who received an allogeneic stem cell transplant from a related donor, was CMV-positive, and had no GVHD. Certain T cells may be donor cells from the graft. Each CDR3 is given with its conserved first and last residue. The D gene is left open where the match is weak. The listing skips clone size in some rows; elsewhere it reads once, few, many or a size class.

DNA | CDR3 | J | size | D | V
TGTGCCAGCAGCTTAGCCGGACTGAATAACTATGGCTACACCTTC | CASSLAGLNNYGYTF | TRBJ1-2 | - | - | TRBV7-2
TGTGCCAGCAGTTCCCCACGGGGGGAGCAGCCCCAGCATTTT | CASSSPRGEQPQHF | TRBJ1-5 | - | - | TRBV6-6
TGTGCCAGCAGCTTGGCAGGGGGCGCGAGGGAGCAGTACTTC | CASSLAGGAREQYF | TRBJ2-7 | - | TRBD1 | TRBV7-2
TGTGCCAGCACCTATGACAGGGGGCGCACAGATACGCAGTATTTT | CASTYDRGRTDTQYF | TRBJ2-3 | - | TRBD1 | TRBV27
TGTGCCAGCAGTGGCCACAACAGGGGGCTAGAGACCCAGTACTTC | CASSGHNRGLETQYF | TRBJ2-5 | - | TRBD1 | TRBV6-1
TGTGCCAGCTCACCAGTTGTGGGAGGCTACGAGCAGTACTTC | CASSPVVGGYEQYF | TRBJ2-7 | few | - | TRBV18
TGCGCCAGCAGCTTGGCGAGCGGGAGAGACGGTGAGCAGTTCTTC | CASSLASGRDGEQFF | TRBJ2-1 | once | TRBD2 | TRBV5-1
TGTGCCAGCAGCTTGGACGACGGACAGGGGGCCTATGGCTACACCTTC | CASSLDDGQGAYGYTF | TRBJ1-2 | few | TRBD1 | TRBV5-6
TGTGCCAGCACCGCGACAGGGGGCGTTGAAAAACTGTTTTTT | CASTATGGVEKLFF | TRBJ1-4 | - | TRBD1 | TRBV6-5
TGTGCCAGCAGTTTGGGACTAGCGGAGGGGAACACCGGGGAGCTGTTTTTT | CASSLGLAEGNTGELFF | TRBJ2-2 | - | TRBD2 | TRBV28
TGTGCCAGCAGCGATTCAGGGACCCAGTACTTC | CASSDSGTQYF | TRBJ2-5 | - | - | TRBV7-2
TGTGCCAGCAGCGTCGACAGCCGCTCCTACAATGAGCAGTTCTTC | CASSVDSRSYNEQFF | TRBJ2-1 | - | - | TRBV7-8
TGTGCCTGGACCCCCTTCAGGGGAGGGTATGGCTACACCTTC | CAWTPFRGGYGYTF | TRBJ1-2 | - | - | TRBV30
TGCGCCAGCAGCTTGCGGGAGGGTCAGGGCTATGGCTACACCTTC | CASSLREGQGYGYTF | TRBJ1-2 | medium-sized | - | TRBV5-1
TGTGCCAGCAGCTTAGCCGGGGGACTAGCAGAGACCCAGTACTTC | CASSLAGGLAETQYF | TRBJ2-5 | - | TRBD2 | TRBV7-2
TGTGCCAGCTCCCCCCTAGCGGGCCTTATCTACGAGCAGTACTTC | CASSPLAGLIYEQYF | TRBJ2-7 | - | TRBD2 | TRBV19
TGTGCCAGCAATAGGGAGGGAACACTTTCCTACGAGCAGTACTTC | CASNREGTLSYEQYF | TRBJ2-7 | - | TRBD2 | TRBV28
TGTGCCAGCAGCTTGGACAGGGGTATAGGGAACACTGAAGCTTTCTTT | CASSLDRGIGNTEAFF | TRBJ1-1 | - | TRBD1 | TRBV7-2
TGTGCCAGCAGCTTGGGAGGGACAGGAGGGGACCAGCCCCAGCATTTT | CASSLGGTGGDQPQHF | TRBJ1-5 | - | TRBD1 | TRBV5-4
TGTGCCAGCAGTTCTCTCCGGGACAGGGGGCTCGCGAACACCGGGGAGCTGTTTTTT | CASSSLRDRGLANTGELFF | TRBJ2-2 | - | TRBD1 | TRBV27
TGTGCCAGCAGCGAACAGGGTCTGGTGAGGTCCTGGACCGGGGAGCTGTTTTTT | CASSEQGLVRSWTGELFF | TRBJ2-2 | - | - | TRBV14
TGTGCCAGCTCACCAGGGCGTCAGGGCTACACCTTC | CASSPGRQGYTF | TRBJ1-2 | once | - | TRBV18
TGCAGCGTTGAGAGGGGGAGCGACTATGGCTACACCTTC | CSVERGSDYGYTF | TRBJ1-2 | once | - | TRBV29-1
TGCAGCGTTGAGGCGAGGGACAGGGCACATACGCAGTATTTT | CSVEARDRAHTQYF | TRBJ2-3 | - | TRBD1 | TRBV29-1
TGTGCCAGCAGCTTAGGTTCGGGGAGGGCCAGGAATGAGCAGTTCTTC | CASSLGSGRARNEQFF | TRBJ2-1 | once | TRBD2 | TRBV7-2
TGTGCCAGCAGTTCCCTAACAGGGGTAACTAATGAAAAACTGTTTTTT | CASSSLTGVTNEKLFF | TRBJ1-4 | - | TRBD1 | TRBV28
TGCGCCAGCAGCTTGGAACCAGGACAGGGGGGCTACACCTTC | CASSLEPGQGGYTF | TRBJ1-2 | - | TRBD1 | TRBV5-1
TGTGCCAGCAGCGTAGGATTCGGCTATGGCTACACCTTC | CASSVGFGYGYTF | TRBJ1-2 | - | - | TRBV9
TGTGCCAGCAGTTTAACTAGGAACACCGGGGAGCTGTTTTTT | CASSLTRNTGELFF | TRBJ2-2 | - | - | TRBV2
TGTGCCAGTAGTATCGGGACTACCCAGCCCCAGCATTTT | CASSIGTTQPQHF | TRBJ1-5 | few | - | TRBV19
TGTGCCAGCAGTTCTTCCACAGATACGCAGTATTTT | CASSSSTDTQYF | TRBJ2-3 | - | - | TRBV7-2
TGTGCCAGCAGTCCCGAGGACGGGAAAGCCTACGAGCAGTACTTC | CASSPEDGKAYEQYF | TRBJ2-7 | - | - | TRBV6-1
TGCAGCGTTGGTGGGGAGCTCGGCTATGGCTACACCTTC | CSVGGELGYGYTF | TRBJ1-2 | - | - | TRBV29-1
TGCGCCAGCAGCTTGTATTCAGGGTTGGAGGAAAAACTGTTTTTT | CASSLYSGLEEKLFF | TRBJ1-4 | - | - | TRBV5-1
TGTGCCTGGAACCAGGGGGCTTGGAATTCACCCCTCCACTTT | CAWNQGAWNSPLHF | TRBJ1-6 | - | TRBD1 | TRBV30
TGTGCCAGCAGTCCTCCGGAGGGTAGGAATGAGCAGTTCTTC | CASSPPEGRNEQFF | TRBJ2-1 | - | - | TRBV28
TGTGCCACCGGGGGGGGGAATAGTAGACAGACGAACACTGAAGCTTTCTTT | CATGGGNSRQTNTEAFF | TRBJ1-1 | - | - | TRBV10-3
TGCAGCGTACTACAGGGGACCAACTCTGGAAACACCATATATTTT | CSVLQGTNSGNTIYF | TRBJ1-3 | - | TRBD1 | TRBV29-1
TGTGCCAGCAGCGTCCGAGGACAGGCTGAAGCTTTCTTT | CASSVRGQAEAFF | TRBJ1-1 | - | TRBD1 | TRBV9
TGTGCCAGCAACAAACAGAGCTCTGGAAACACCATATATTTT | CASNKQSSGNTIYF | TRBJ1-3 | - | - | TRBV7-9
TGCAGCGTTGGGACAGGGATCAACACCGGGGAGCTGTTTTTT | CSVGTGINTGELFF | TRBJ2-2 | once | TRBD1 | TRBV29-1
TGCCTAACGAGCTCCTACAATGAGCAGTTCTTC | CLTSSYNEQFF | TRBJ2-1 | - | - | TRBV27
TGTGCCAGCAGCTCTGGGTTGGGCCCCTACGAGCAGTACTTC | CASSSGLGPYEQYF | TRBJ2-7 | - | - | TRBV28
TGTGCCTGGAGGAGGGGACTACAAGAGACCCAGTACTTC | CAWRRGLQETQYF | TRBJ2-5 | - | TRBD2 | TRBV30
TGCGCCAGCAGCTTAGGTGCGGATCTACCCTCCTTCTACGAGCAGTACTTC | CASSLGADLPSFYEQYF | TRBJ2-7 | few | - | TRBV5-1
TGTGCCAGCAGTTTATTTGTTATCTCTCTCGGGAACACTGAAGCTTTCTTT | CASSLFVISLGNTEAFF | TRBJ1-1 | - | - | TRBV27
TGTGCCAGCAGCCACCCACAATTGGGCACAGATACGCAGTATTTT | CASSHPQLGTDTQYF | TRBJ2-3 | - | - | TRBV16
TGTGCCAGTAGTATCCGGACCGCGGCGGGCTACGAGCAGTACTTC | CASSIRTAAGYEQYF | TRBJ2-7 | - | - | TRBV19
TGTGCCATCAGTGAGTATGAGGGGGCGCGTGACGAGCAGTACTTC | CAISEYEGARDEQYF | TRBJ2-7 | - | TRBD1 | TRBV10-3
TGCGCCAGCAGCTCGGGACAGGGATCCTACGAGCAGTACTTC | CASSSGQGSYEQYF | TRBJ2-7 | - | TRBD1 | TRBV5-1
TGCAGCGTTGGGAGGGGAGACAATGAGCAGTTCTTC | CSVGRGDNEQFF | TRBJ2-1 | - | - | TRBV29-1
TGCGCCAGCAGCCAAAACAGGGGGCGTATAAACACCATATATTTT | CASSQNRGRINTIYF | TRBJ1-3 | - | TRBD1 | TRBV5-1